Each of the 2 T cell receptor beta chains below was sequenced from the same sample in a study of T cell repertoires in cytomegalovirus infection (dated by TCRdb to the late 2010s). The instrument given in TCRdb is Illumina HiSeq 1500. TCRdb took the public reads, trimmed them with fastp at Q25, ran MiXCR for clone calling and kept in-frame beta chains. Every distinct CDR3 protein forms one entry, paired with its most common genes and DNA. The sample table lists about 400,000 distinct CDR3 sequences, 15% to 20% of them with a count of one. The top ten clones comprise under 9% of the sample. The sequenced sample consisted of PBMCs. The source of these receptors is a human donor in good health (CMV status not recorded). Some clones in this sample may be carry-over from other donors' samples.

The CDR3 here is CASSQDATGVQPQHF. In nucleotides, the CDR3 is TGCGCCAGCAGCCAAGACGCGACAGGGGTTCAGCCCCAGCATTTT. The V and J genes are TRBV4-1 and TRBJ1-5; 8 bases fit TRBD1. Germline V gene lookup returns CDR1 MGHRA and CDR2 YSYEKL. The CDR3 runs to 15 residues. The J segment lost 6 bases and the V segment lost 0 bases, leaving 4 bases of the junction unmatched.

This clonotype was observed many times. This chain connects TRBV7-9 to TRBJ2-1; 10 positions match TRBD2. Germline V lookup: CDR1 SEHNR, CDR2 FQNEAQ (reference sequence). The V segment lost 3 bases and the J segment 2 bases; nucleotides outside the gene matches: 25. This CDR3 contains 23 residues. The CDR3 region is CASSLSGRAYNEQFGRAYNEQFF. The CDR3 bases are TGTGCCAGCAGCTTGAGCGGGAGGGCCTACAATGAGCAGTTCGGGAGGGCCTACAATGAGCAGTTCTTC.